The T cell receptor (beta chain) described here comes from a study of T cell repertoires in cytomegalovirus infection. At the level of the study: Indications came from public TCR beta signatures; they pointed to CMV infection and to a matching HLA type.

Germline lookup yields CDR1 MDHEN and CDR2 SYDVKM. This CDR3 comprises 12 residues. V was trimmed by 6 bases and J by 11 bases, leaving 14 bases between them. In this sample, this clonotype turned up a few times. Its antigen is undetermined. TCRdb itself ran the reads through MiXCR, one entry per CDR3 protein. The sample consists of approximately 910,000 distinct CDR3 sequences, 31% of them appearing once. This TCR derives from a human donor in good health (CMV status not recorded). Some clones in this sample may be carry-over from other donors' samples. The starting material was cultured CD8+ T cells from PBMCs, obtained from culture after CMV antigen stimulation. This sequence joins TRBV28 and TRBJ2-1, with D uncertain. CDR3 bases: TGTGCCAGCAGCTCACTGGGCGACCAGCAGTTCTTC. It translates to CASSSLGDQQFF. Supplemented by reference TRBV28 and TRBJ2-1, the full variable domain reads DVKVTQSSRYLVKRTGEKVFLECVQDMDHENMFWYRQDPGLGLRLIYFSYDVKMKEKGDIPEGYSVSREKKERFSLILESASTNQTSMYLCASSSLGDQQFFGPGTRLTVL.